Listed below are T cell receptor beta chains from one sample, sequenced in a study of blood T cell repertoires in COVID-19. The repertoire was sequenced with immunoSEQ multiplex PCR; TCRdb's copy has only in-frame clones and lacks some. The sample comprises about 400,000 clones, 88% of which are singletons, and approximately 2.1% rests with the top ten. The material sequenced was PBMCs or T cells enriched from blood (not recorded which). The receptor set was obtained from a woman in her 40s with acute COVID-19. The CDR3 runs from the conserved cysteine through the conserved F or W. Each record gives: J gene, D gene, clone size, V gene, CDR3 protein, CDR3 DNA. D genes are given only for firm matches. Where a row states a size, it is once, few, many or the class of an expanded clone; other rows omit it.

>TRBJ2-3|TRBD2|-|TRBV30
CAWSVSLGGGASDTQYF
TGTGCCTGGAGTGTATCACTAGGCGGGGGGGCATCGGATACGCAGTATTTT
>TRBJ2-3|TRBD1|-|TRBV20-1
CSAASGTGPSF
TGCAGTGCTGCCTCCGGGACAGGGCCTTCGTTT
>TRBJ2-7|-|-|TRBV5-5
CASTPGTPPYEQYF
TGTGCCAGCACCCCCGGGACTCCACCCTACGAGCAGTACTTC
>TRBJ2-3|-|-|TRBV24-1
CATSDTVLPGTQYF
TGTGCCACCAGTGACACGGTCCTGCCGGGTACGCAGTATTTT
>TRBJ2-3|-|-|TRBV3-1/TRBV3-2
CASSLQSGLTDTQYF
TGTGCCAGCAGCCTCCAAAGCGGCCTCACAGATACGCAGTATTTT
>TRBJ2-1|-|-|TRBV9
CASSVRGSSYNEQFF
TGTGCCAGCAGCGTACGAGGTAGCTCCTACAATGAGCAGTTCTTC
>TRBJ1-2|-|-|TRBV18
CASSIFERNYGYTF
TGTGCCAGCTCAATATTTGAACGGAACTATGGCTACACCTTC
>TRBJ1-6|-|-|TRBV6-1
CASSEVEGVGSPLHF
TGTGCCAGCAGTGAAGTCGAGGGTGTGGGTTCACCCCTCCACTTT
>TRBJ2-3|-|-|TRBV5-6
CASSFTAGFVSPDTQYF
TGTGCCAGCAGCTTTACGGCGGGATTTGTTAGCCCAGATACGCAGTATTTT
>TRBJ1-1|-|-|TRBV18
CASSPEYHTEAFF
TGTGCCAGCTCACCAGAGTATCACACTGAAGCTTTCTTT
>TRBJ2-3|TRBD2|-|TRBV14
CASSQGEASGVSADTQYF
TGTGCCAGCAGCCAAGGGGAGGCTAGCGGGGTGTCTGCAGATACGCAGTATTTT
>TRBJ1-1|-|-|TRBV19
CATRSGASGSTEAFF
TGTGCCACTCGTTCAGGGGCGTCCGGGTCCACTGAAGCTTTCTTT
>TRBJ1-5|-|once|TRBV28
CASRYRDRGNQPQHF
TGTGCCAGCAGATACAGGGATAGGGGCAATCAGCCCCAGCATTTT
>TRBJ1-1|TRBD1|-|TRBV2
CASSTRDRGVVF
TGTGCCAGCAGTACCCGGGACAGGGGCGTAGTCTTT
>TRBJ1-3|TRBD1|-|TRBV28
CASRGGQGRNTIYF
TGTGCCAGCAGAGGGGGACAGGGCCGAAACACCATATATTTT
>TRBJ2-1|TRBD2|-|TRBV11-2
CASSSPRGGMGDEQFF
TGTGCCAGCAGCTCCCCGCGGGGGGGGATGGGGGATGAGCAGTTCTTC
>TRBJ1-1|-|-|TRBV19
CASSHGTLNTEAFF
TGTGCCAGTAGTCACGGGACTCTGAACACTGAAGCTTTCTTT
>TRBJ1-2|-|-|TRBV27
CASSLSAGSSGGYTF
TGTGCCAGCAGTTTATCCGCGGGATCCTCAGGGGGCTACACCTTC
>TRBJ2-3|TRBD1|-|TRBV7-9
CASSPNRGDTQYF
TGTGCCAGCAGCCCGAACAGGGGGGATACGCAGTATTTT
>TRBJ1-2|TRBD1|-|TRBV6-5
CASSYSQGQGGYGYTF
TGTGCCAGCAGTTACTCCCAGGGACAGGGTGGCTATGGCTACACCTTC
>TRBJ2-5|TRBD2|-|TRBV4-1
CASSQDRFGGIGGGETQYF
TGCGCCAGCAGCCAAGATCGGTTCGGGGGGATAGGAGGTGGAGAGACCCAGTACTTC
>TRBJ1-3|-|-|TRBV19
CASSWMDRAGNTIYF
TGTGCCAGTAGTTGGATGGACAGAGCTGGAAACACCATATATTTT
>TRBJ2-1|TRBD2|-|TRBV5-1
CASSFERGVYNEQFF
TGCGCCAGCAGCTTTGAGCGGGGGGTGTACAATGAGCAGTTCTTC
>TRBJ1-1|-|-|TRBV7-9
CASSPRPGGLPEAFF
TGTGCCAGCAGCCCCAGACCGGGGGGCCTCCCTGAAGCTTTCTTT
>TRBJ1-2|-|-|TRBV6-5
CASSPGNYGYTF
TGTGCCAGCAGTCCAGGGAACTATGGCTACACCTTC
>TRBJ2-1|TRBD1|-|TRBV19
CASDEQGLGNEQFF
TGTGCCAGTGACGAACAGGGGTTAGGCAATGAGCAGTTCTTC
>TRBJ1-3|-|-|TRBV30
CAWTDRGGSGNTIYF
TGTGCCTGGACCGATCGGGGGGGTTCTGGAAACACCATATATTTT
>TRBJ1-6|TRBD1|-|TRBV28
CASSLGSGGYNSPLHF
TGTGCCAGCAGTTTAGGGTCAGGGGGATATAATTCACCCCTCCACTTT
>TRBJ2-7|TRBD2|-|TRBV5-8
CASSLVISAGGGYEQYF
TGTGCCAGCAGCTTGGTGATTTCGGCGGGGGGTGGATACGAGCAGTACTTC
>TRBJ1-4|TRBD1|-|TRBV7-9
CASSPPGTATNEKLFF
TGTGCCAGCAGCCCGCCCGGGACAGCAACTAATGAAAAACTGTTTTTT
>TRBJ1-6|TRBD1|few|TRBV2
CASSPTGTGIGGSPLHF
TGTGCCAGCAGTCCGACCGGGACAGGGATCGGGGGATCACCCCTCCACTTT
>TRBJ1-5|-|-|TRBV10-3
CAISREVRQPQHF
TGTGCCATCTCCAGGGAAGTTCGTCAGCCCCAGCATTTT
>TRBJ2-3|TRBD2|few|TRBV15
CATSTTSGGTSTDTQYF
TGTGCCACCAGCACAACTAGCGGGGGGACTAGCACAGATACGCAGTATTTT
>TRBJ1-5|-|-|TRBV6-5
CASSYSRGRREPQHF
TGTGCCAGCAGTTACTCCAGGGGACGGAGAGAGCCCCAGCATTTT
>TRBJ1-5|-|-|TRBV24-1
CATSANRLRGNQPQHF
TGTGCCACCAGTGCAAACAGGTTGAGGGGGAATCAGCCCCAGCATTTT
>TRBJ1-2|-|-|TRBV6-5
CASTRPAGRGGYTF
TGTGCCAGCACGCGCCCGGCGGGACGGGGGGGCTACACCTTC
>TRBJ1-3|-|-|TRBV7-6
CASSLVAGAGNTIYF
TGTGCCAGCAGCTTAGTGGCAGGGGCCGGAAACACCATATATTTT
>TRBJ2-5|-|-|TRBV20-1
CSASEWESRLETQYF
TGCAGTGCTAGTGAGTGGGAGTCAAGGTTGGAGACCCAGTACTTC
>TRBJ1-2|-|few|TRBV9
CASTLTGGPYGYTF
TGTGCCAGCACCTTGACAGGCGGGCCCTATGGCTACACCTTC
>TRBJ1-1|-|-|TRBV18
CASSSTVNTEAFF
TGTGCCAGCTCATCCACAGTGAACACTGAAGCTTTCTTT
>TRBJ1-2|-|-|TRBV5-1
CASSLVPVSHGYTF
TGCGCCAGCAGCTTGGTGCCGGTATCGCATGGCTACACCTTC
>TRBJ2-1|TRBD2|-|TRBV6-1
CAGSLAGGQGEQFF
TGTGCCGGGTCGCTAGCGGGGGGGCAAGGAGAGCAGTTCTTC
>TRBJ1-1|-|-|TRBV30
CAWSVNRDTEAFF
TGTGCCTGGAGTGTGAACAGGGACACTGAAGCTTTCTTT
>TRBJ2-2|TRBD2|-|TRBV11-3
CASSLGGSGGLNTGELFF
TGTGCCAGCAGCTTAGGTGGTAGCGGGGGTTTGAACACCGGGGAGCTGTTTTTT
>TRBJ2-1|-|-|TRBV5-5
CASSPGQPSYNEQFF
TGTGCCAGCAGCCCGGGACAACCCTCCTACAATGAGCAGTTCTTC
>TRBJ1-5|-|-|TRBV5-1
CASSLAGYSNQPQHF
TGCGCCAGCAGCTTGGCAGGATATAGCAATCAGCCCCAGCATTTT
>TRBJ1-2|TRBD1|-|TRBV6-5
CASSPDRAYYGYTF
TGTGCCAGCAGCCCCGACAGGGCCTACTATGGCTACACCTTC
>TRBJ1-3|TRBD1|-|TRBV3-1/TRBV3-2
CASSHTGTGFRNTIYF
TGTGCCAGCAGCCATACCGGGACAGGGTTTAGAAACACCATATATTTT
>TRBJ1-3|TRBD1|-|TRBV9
CASSTRTGTGNTIYF
TGTGCCAGCAGCACCCGGACAGGGACTGGAAACACCATATATTTT
>TRBJ1-3|-|-|TRBV5-1
CASSLAKLRDSGNTIYF
TGCGCCAGCAGCTTGGCCAAGCTGAGGGACTCTGGAAACACCATATATTTT
>TRBJ2-2|-|-|TRBV4-1
CASSQLFRGSNTGELFF
TGCGCCAGCAGCCAATTATTTCGGGGGTCGAACACCGGGGAGCTGTTTTTT
>TRBJ2-1|TRBD1|few|TRBV11-2
CASSLGTTGYFDEQFF
TGTGCCAGCAGCTTAGGTACGACAGGGTACTTTGATGAGCAGTTCTTC
>TRBJ1-1|-|-|TRBV4-1
CASSQVRGNTEAFF
TGCGCCAGCAGCCAAGTACGAGGGAACACTGAAGCTTTCTTT
>TRBJ2-7|TRBD1|-|TRBV6-5
CATSGGYEQYF
TGTGCCACGTCAGGGGGCTACGAGCAGTACTTC
>TRBJ2-7|-|few|TRBV6-5
CASRRDFYEQYF
TGTGCCAGCAGAAGGGACTTCTACGAGCAGTACTTC
>TRBJ2-5|TRBD1|once|TRBV24-1
CATSDARNSDRGGTQYF
TGTGCCACCAGTGATGCCCGAAACTCGGACAGGGGGGGGACCCAGTACTTC
>TRBJ1-1|-|-|TRBV27
CASSLSGSQDSEAFF
TGTGCCAGCAGTTTGTCAGGGTCGCAAGATAGTGAAGCTTTCTTT
>TRBJ2-1|TRBD2|-|TRBV23-1
CASSQAGGLVPFF
TGCGCCAGCAGTCAAGCGGGGGGACTAGTTCCGTTCTTC